The clone carrying this T cell receptor (beta chain) occurred a few times. Its specificity is not known. The data were taken from a study of T-cell reconstitution after alpha-beta-depleted transplantation in children. Study-wide results and limits: In patients about two months after transplant, alpha-beta T cells reportedly arose from several hundred expanded graft clones. At the one-year point after transplant, T-cell counts and TCRbeta diversity were found to come mostly from T cells that had been newly produced. Elevated TCRbeta diversity at day 60 was traced, in some patients, to surviving recipient T cells and thymic progenitors.

Germline CDR1 SEHNR, CDR2 FQNEAQ (reference sequence). Deletions cut 4 bases from V and 3 bases from J, with 15 bases between. The CDR3 contains 15 residues. Unique molecular identifiers were used in preparing the TCRbeta library. In TCRdb, the PCR reads were re-called with MiXCR into one record per CDR3 protein. The profile shows hundreds of thousands of distinct CDR3 sequences, around 13% of them singletons. This chain connects TRBV7-9 to TRBJ1-2; D gene uncertain. This sample comprised PBMCs, obtained before TCRalphabeta/CD19-depleted stem cell transplant. The receptor was derived from a girl aged 2 to 9 with congenital amegakaryocytic thrombocytopenia, due to receive a stem cell transplant. This chain's CDR3 is CASSSSSRHDYGYTF. The CDR3 DNA is TGTGCCAGCAGCTCCTCGTCGCGACATGACTATGGCTACACCTTC.